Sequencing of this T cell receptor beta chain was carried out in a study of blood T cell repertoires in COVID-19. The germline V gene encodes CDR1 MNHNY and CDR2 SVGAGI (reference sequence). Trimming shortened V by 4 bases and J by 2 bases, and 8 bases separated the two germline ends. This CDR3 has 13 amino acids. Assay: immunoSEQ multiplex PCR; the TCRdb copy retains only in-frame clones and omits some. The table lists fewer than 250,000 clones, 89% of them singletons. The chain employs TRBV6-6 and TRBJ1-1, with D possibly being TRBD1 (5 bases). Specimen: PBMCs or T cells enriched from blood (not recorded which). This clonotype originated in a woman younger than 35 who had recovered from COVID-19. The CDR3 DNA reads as TGTGCCAGCAGTTTCCAGGGAAACACTGAAGCTTTCTTT. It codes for CASSFQGNTEAFF.